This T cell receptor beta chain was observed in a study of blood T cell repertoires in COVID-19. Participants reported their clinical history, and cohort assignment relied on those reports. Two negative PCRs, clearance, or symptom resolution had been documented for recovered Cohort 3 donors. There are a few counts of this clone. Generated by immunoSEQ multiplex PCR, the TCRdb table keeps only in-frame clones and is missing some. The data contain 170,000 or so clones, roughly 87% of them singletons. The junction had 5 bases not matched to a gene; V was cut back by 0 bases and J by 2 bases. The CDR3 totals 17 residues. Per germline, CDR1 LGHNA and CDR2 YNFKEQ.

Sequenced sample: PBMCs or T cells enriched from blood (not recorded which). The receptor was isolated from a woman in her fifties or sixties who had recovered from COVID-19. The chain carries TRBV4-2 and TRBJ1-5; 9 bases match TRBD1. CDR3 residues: CASSQDPGQGGNQPQHF. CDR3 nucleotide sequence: TGTGCCAGCAGCCAAGATCCGGGACAGGGAGGCAATCAGCCCCAGCATTTT.